This T cell receptor beta chain was documented in a study of blood T cell repertoires in COVID-19. This clone was seen only once. Trimming took 0 bases from V and 14 from J, leaving 16 bases between them. Germline V CDR1 and CDR2: MGHRA, YSYEKL. The CDR3 has 13 amino acids. Sequenced by immunoSEQ multiplex PCR; TCRdb stores in-frame clones only, minus some. The profile shows 200,000 or so clones, about 80% of them singletons. V is TRBV4-1 and J is TRBJ1-2; unclear D gene. The sequence was collected from a man aged 40-55 years who had recovered from COVID-19. Input material: PBMCs or T cells enriched from blood (not recorded which). The CDR3 spells CASSQDEALVVTF. In DNA form, the CDR3 reads TGCGCCAGCAGCCAAGATGAGGCCCTGGTTGTTACCTTC.